This T cell receptor beta chain was captured by sequencing in a study of CD8 T cells in ankylosing spondylitis. Findings of the study overall: Relatively scarce in peripheral blood, disease-linked clones were CD8+. Several highly homologous variants formed a TCR beta motif that appeared characteristic of ankylosing spondylitis blood. Within matched ankylosing spondylitis synovial fluid, disease-linked clones were reportedly significantly enriched.

As to this clonotype: The antigen remains undetermined.

The V and J ends lost 6 bases and 6 bases respectively, with 12 bases between them. The CDR3 spans 13 residues. The germline V gene encodes CDR1 SGHTA and CDR2 FQGNSA. TCRdb fed the 5' RACE reads into MiXCR, producing one record per CDR3 protein. The sample contains around 770,000 distinct CDR3 sequences, approximately 10% of which appear only once. The clonotype originates from a male donor with ankylosing spondylitis. The source material was blood, either unsorted or a sorted T cell fraction (not recorded which). The J gene is TRBJ2-1, the V gene TRBV7-2; D perhaps matches TRBD1 (6 bases). CDR3 sequence: CASSSWDTNEQFF. The CDR3 DNA reads TGTGCCAGCAGTTCCTGGGACACCAATGAGCAGTTCTTC.